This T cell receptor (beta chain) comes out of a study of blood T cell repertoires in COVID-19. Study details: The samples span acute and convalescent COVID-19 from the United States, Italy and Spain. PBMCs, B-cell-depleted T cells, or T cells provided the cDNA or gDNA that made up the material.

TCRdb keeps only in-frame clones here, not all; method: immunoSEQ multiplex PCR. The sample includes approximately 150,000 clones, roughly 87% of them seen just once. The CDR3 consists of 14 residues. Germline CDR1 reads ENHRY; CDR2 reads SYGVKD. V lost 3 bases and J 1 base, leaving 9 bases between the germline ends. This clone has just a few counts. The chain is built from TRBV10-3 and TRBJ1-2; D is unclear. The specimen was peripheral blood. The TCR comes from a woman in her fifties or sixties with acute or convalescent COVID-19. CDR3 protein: CAISERGSNYGYTF. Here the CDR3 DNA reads TGTGCCATCAGTGAACGTGGCAGTAACTATGGCTACACCTTC.